Sequencing of this TCR beta chain was carried out in a study of T cells in Graves' hyperthyroidism and ophthalmopathy. It was RNA transcripts that yielded the amplified TCR beta CDR3 regions. The HTBI primer set served for first-round RT-PCR of the TCR CDR3. TCRdb fed the multiplex PCR reads into MiXCR, producing one record per CDR3 protein. This table has 660,000 or so distinct CDR3 sequences, more than 20% appearing once. To note about this clonotype: The antigen is unknown.

Subjects with ophthalmopathy showed a Clinical Activity Score no lower than 3, a NOSPECS grade no lower than 4, and a duration shorter than 3 months. Diagnoses were made from clinical symptoms, serum measures (thyroxine and TRAb), thyroid ultrasound and orbital computed tomography. General observations from the study: Most expanded thyroid clonotypes above 0.001 recurred in blood. Median prediction lead before ophthalmopathy onset was roughly 6 months with the model.

What was sequenced was blood. The sequence was collected from a man aged 25-40 years with Graves' ophthalmopathy.

CDR3 nucleotide sequence: TGTGCCAGCAGCGTAGGCTGGGGGGGGGCAGGGGAATTGAACACTGAAGCTTTCTTT. It encodes CASSVGWGGAGELNTEAFF. The chain carries TRBV9 and TRBJ1-1; possibly TRBD1 for D (6 bases). The germline V and J ends were trimmed by 0 bases and 0 bases, with 21 bases remaining between them. The germline gives CDR1 SGDLS, CDR2 YYNGEE. CDR3 length equals 19 residues. Together with reference TRBV9 and TRBJ1-1, the CDR3 gives the full variable domain: DSGVTQTPKHLITATGQRVTLRCSPRSGDLSVYWYQQSLDQGLQFLIQYYNGEERAKGNILERFSAQQFPDLHSELNLSSLELGDSALYFCASSVGWGGAGELNTEAFFGQGTRLTVV.